The 28 T cell receptor beta chains in this list originate from one sample, sequenced in a study of post-analysis software for immune sequencing data. Study-level findings and limits: In patients, TRBV5-6, TRBV5-1 and TRBV20-1 belonged to about five TRBV segments found more frequently than in controls.

No cognate antigen is known for these TCRs. Carried by the TCR beta cDNA libraries were unique molecular identifiers. A single record per CDR3 protein comes from TCRdb applying MiXCR to the PCR reads. The sample holds some 800,000 distinct CDR3 sequences, 46% seen once. Sequencing was carried out using blood. The receptors were sampled from a girl under 18 with multiple sclerosis.

This chain connects TRBV12-3 or TRBV12-4 to TRBJ1-1, with 7 bases aligning to TRBD1. V shed 6 bases, J shed 4 bases, and the junction held 8 bases outside the gene matches. The CDR3 is made up of 14 amino acids. Here the CDR3 DNA reads TGTGCCAGCAGCAGGAGACAGGGACCCACTGAAGCTTTCTTT. Protein product: CASSRRQGPTEAFF.

The chain couples TRBV7-9 to TRBJ2-1, with 7 positions matching TRBD1. This CDR3 has 15 residues. Germline V gene lookup returns CDR1 SEHNR and CDR2 FQNEAQ (reference sequence). V lost 3 bases to trimming and J lost 8 bases; unmatched junction nucleotides: 10. CDR3 region: CASSFTMGTDYEQFF. As DNA, the CDR3 is TGTGCCAGCAGCTTTACAATGGGGACAGATTATGAGCAGTTCTTC. The whole variable domain, remainder taken from reference TRBV7-9 and TRBJ2-1, is DTGVSQNPRHKITKRGQNVTFRCDPISEHNRLYWYRQTLGQGPEFLTYFQNEAQLEKSRLLSDRFSAERPKGSFSTLEIQRTEQGDSAMYLCASSFTMGTDYEQFFGPGTRLTVL.

The rearrangement uses TRBV10-3 and TRBJ1-4; D is uncertain. V was shortened by 5 bases and J by 8 bases, with 21 bases between the two germline ends. This CDR3 spans 16 amino acids. Per the germline V gene, CDR1 is ENHRY and CDR2 is SYGVKD. The DNA for the CDR3 is TGTGCCATCAGTCCATCCGAGAGGAAACTTGAGGAAAAACTGTTTTTT. Encoded protein: CAISPSERKLEEKLFF.

The V and J genes are TRBV10-3 and TRBJ2-1; TRBD2 might be the D (7 bases). CDR3 length equals 14 residues. The V gene's germline CDR1 is ENHRY and CDR2 SYGVKD. Trimming left V 0 bases short and J 7 bases short, with 10 bases between. The DNA of the CDR3 is TGTGCCATCAGTGAGTCGAGGGGGGGGAATGAGCAGTTCTTC. Translation: CAISESRGGNEQFF.

This clonotype was counted only a few times. This rearrangement joins TRBV5-1 to TRBJ2-3; 7 bases match TRBD2. Germline CDR1 reads SGHRS; CDR2 reads YFSETQ. V was pared by 0 bases and J by 6 bases, with 10 bases of the junction left unmatched. The CDR3 is 16 residues long. The CDR3 region is CASSLAAGGRSDTQYF. The DNA for the CDR3 is TGCGCCAGCAGCTTGGCCGCGGGCGGGAGAAGTGATACGCAGTATTTT.

The chain joins TRBV15 to TRBJ2-3; D is unresolved. This CDR3 is 14 amino acids long. Per germline, CDR1 LNHNV and CDR2 YYDKDF (reference sequence). V lost 3 bases, J lost 2 bases, and 9 bases lay in between. CDR3 DNA: TGTGCCACCAGCAGGACGGAAAACACAGATACGCAGTATTTT. Its protein product is CATSRTENTDTQYF.

This clonotype was seen a handful of times. CDR3 DNA sequence: TGTGCCACCAGTGACCCGACCCTCACCGAGCAGTACTTC. Protein sequence: CATSDPTLTEQYF. This chain connects TRBV24-1 to TRBJ2-7; D is unresolved. The CDR3 has 13 residues. Deletions cut 4 bases from V and 6 bases from J, with 12 bases between. The V gene's germline CDR1 is KGHDR and CDR2 SFDVKD.

J is TRBJ2-1 and V is TRBV2, with 10 bases aligning to TRBD2. Germline-derived CDR1 and CDR2 are SNHLY and FYNNEI. V gave up 6 bases and J gave up 7 bases; unmatched junction bases: 6. CDR3 length equals 14 residues. The CDR3 loop is CASRLAGNPNEQFF. For the CDR3, the DNA is TGTGCCAGCAGACTAGCGGGAAATCCTAATGAGCAGTTCTTC.

This clonotype was recorded a few times. The chain couples TRBV28 to TRBJ2-3, with TRBD2 matching 7 bases. The V segment lost 3 bases and the J segment 3 bases; nucleotides outside the gene matches: 9. CDR1 and CDR2 (germline): MDHEN, SYDVKM. The CDR3 is 16 residues long. The CDR3 is CASSFSDAGGTDTQYF. CDR3 DNA sequence: TGTGCCAGCAGTTTTTCCGACGCCGGGGGGACAGATACGCAGTATTTT.

V and J are TRBV6-5 and TRBJ1-2; D may be TRBD1 (5 bases). The ends were cut back, 4 bases at V and 8 bases at J, with 20 bases in the middle. The CDR3 is 15 amino acids. In germline, CDR1 is MNHEY, CDR2 SVGAGI. The CDR3 spells CASSLDSNKRGGYTF. The DNA for the CDR3 is TGTGCCAGCAGTTTGGACTCCAACAAAAGGGGAGGCTACACCTTC.

This chain joins TRBV12-3 or TRBV12-4 and TRBJ2-7; 7 bases match TRBD1. V lost 4 bases to trimming and J lost 5 bases; unmatched junction nucleotides: 5. The CDR3 consists of 13 residues. The CDR3 region has the DNA TGTGCCAGCAGTTACAGGGGTCGCGACGAGCAGTACTTC. The encoded protein is CASSYRGRDEQYF.

The chain uses TRBV12-3 or TRBV12-4 and TRBJ2-1; no reliable D call. Trimming took off 7 bases at V and 9 bases at J, with 16 bases between the two ends. The CDR3 is 13 residues long. The CDR3 DNA sequence: TGTGCCAGCACCCTACATGTGCGCCTTGAGCAGTTCTTC. It translates to CASTLHVRLEQFF.

This clonotype showed up just once. This chain uses TRBV7-3 with TRBJ2-1; TRBD2 matches 9 bases. This CDR3 is 18 amino acids long. J lost 0 bases, V lost 2 bases, and 8 bases had no gene match. Germline V gene lookup returns CDR1 SGHTA and CDR2 FQGTGA. CDR3 region: CASSLVAGVGVSYNEQFF. CDR3 bases: TGTGCCAGCAGCTTAGTAGCGGGAGTGGGGGTCTCCTACAATGAGCAGTTCTTC.

The gene calls are TRBV15 and TRBJ2-4, with D perhaps matching TRBD2 (5 bases). CDR3 size: 15 residues. Germline V gene data show CDR1 as LNHNV and CDR2 as YYDKDF (reference sequence). V lost 5 bases, J lost 1 base, and 12 bases lay in between. The CDR3 protein is CATSGSSSAKNIQYF. For the CDR3, the DNA is TGTGCCACCAGCGGCTCGTCTAGCGCCAAAAACATTCAGTACTTC.

In its sample, this clonotype was seen a few times. The CDR3 bases are TGTGCCAGCAGCAATGTCACAGGGCGAAGTAGTCTGCCCCAGCATTTT. Encoded protein: CASSNVTGRSSLPQHF. The V gene is TRBV21-1, the J gene TRBJ1-5; the table's D call of TRBD1 was not tested on the DNA. TRBV21-1 counts as a pseudogene. The CDR3 contains 16 residues.

The rearrangement uses TRBV7-2 and TRBJ2-3; TRBD2 matches at 7 bases. The CDR3 has 18 amino acids. The germline V gene has CDR1 SGHTA and CDR2 FQGNSA. The trim removed 1 base at V and 0 bases at J, leaving 10 bases unmatched. The CDR3 DNA follows: TGTGCCAGCAGCTTAGTTGGGGGACCGGGACTAAGCACAGATACGCAGTATTTT. Protein: CASSLVGGPGLSTDTQYF.

The CDR3 reads CASSYSWLVDCNEQFF. CDR3 nucleotides: TGTGCCAGCAGTTACTCGTGGCTAGTCGACTGCAATGAGCAGTTCTTC. The chain recombines TRBV6-2 or TRBV6-3 with TRBJ2-1; D is uncertain. In germline, CDR1 is MNHEY, CDR2 SVGEGT. Trimming removed 0 bases from V and 6 bases from J, with 15 bases in between. The CDR3 contains 16 residues.

This chain uses TRBV13 with TRBJ2-7; D unclear. The end of the DNA is better explained by TRBJ2-5, so the J call may be wrong. This CDR3 has 14 amino acids. The germline CDR1 and CDR2 sequences are PRHDT and FYEKMQ (reference sequence). CDR3 sequence: CASSFRSGQETQYF. The CDR3 DNA reads TGTGCCAGCAGCTTTAGGTCTGGCCAAGAGACCCAGTACTTC.

The table lists this clonotype with a count of one. The rearrangement joins TRBV12-3 or TRBV12-4 to TRBJ2-2, with 11 bases fitting TRBD2. V dropped 8 bases and J dropped 4; count of bases not matched to a gene: 6. This CDR3 region has 15 residues. For the CDR3, the DNA is TGTGCCAGCTATCCTAGCGGGAGGTCCACCGGGGAGCTGTTTTTT. Translation gives CASYPSGRSTGELFF.

This clonotype was observed a handful of times. The V and J genes are TRBV10-3 and TRBJ1-2; 11 bases map to TRBD1. Germline CDR1 is ENHRY and CDR2 is SYGVKD. Trimming at V came to 7 bases and at J to 6 bases, leaving 4 bases not matched to a gene. CDR3 length: 13 residues. In DNA form, the CDR3 reads TGTGCCATCACCGGACAGGGGGCGAATGGCTACACCTTC. Protein product: CAITGQGANGYTF.

The chain couples TRBV28 to TRBJ1-5; maybe TRBD1 (6 bases). Germline V gene lookup returns CDR1 MDHEN and CDR2 SYDVKM. The CDR3 runs 13 residues. The V gene lost 7 bases and the J gene lost 4 bases, with 11 bases spanning the gap. This CDR3 reads CASNLQGNQPQHF. As DNA, the CDR3 is TGTGCCAGCAACCTACAGGGAAATCAGCCCCAGCATTTT.

The chain uses TRBV12-3 or TRBV12-4 and TRBJ1-4; D ambiguous. Trimming took 7 bases from V and 2 from J, leaving 17 bases between them. The CDR3 is 16 residues long. CDR3 sequence: CASTSSLVRTNEKLFF. CDR3 DNA sequence: TGTGCCAGCACTTCCTCCTTGGTCAGGACTAATGAAAAACTGTTTTTT.

This chain joins TRBV2 and TRBJ1-5; D possibly corresponds to TRBD1 (5 bases). The CDR3 extends over 14 amino acids. Trimming stripped 2 bases from V and 5 bases from J, with 10 bases between. Looked up from germline, CDR1 is SNHLY and CDR2 is FYNNEI. The CDR3 nucleotides read TGTGCCAGCAGTGAAACGCGGGGGTATCAGCCCCAGCATTTT. Encoded protein: CASSETRGYQPQHF.

The chain's CDR3 is CAWSMGDGGAEQYF. CDR3 nucleotides: TGTGCCTGGAGTATGGGGGACGGCGGGGCCGAGCAGTACTTC. This chain connects TRBV30 to TRBJ2-5, with TRBD2 as a possible D gene (6 bases). Gene TRBJ2-7 matches the end of the DNA better, so the J call may be wrong. The length of the CDR3 is 14 residues. Per the germline V gene, CDR1 is GTSNPN and CDR2 is SVGIG (reference sequence).

This clonotype showed up just a few times. The rearrangement joins TRBV27 to TRBJ2-7, with TRBD2 identical over 11 bases. This CDR3 region has 17 residues. The V gene's germline CDR1 is MNHEY and CDR2 SMNVEV (reference sequence). The J segment lost 7 bases and the V segment lost 5 bases, leaving 16 bases of the junction unmatched. The CDR3 DNA sequence: TGTGCCAGCAGTCCATCGACTAGCGGGATAAGTTTGGGAGAGCAGTACTTC. This codes for CASSPSTSGISLGEQYF.

This clonotype was picked up a small number of times. V and J are TRBV15 and TRBJ2-3; tentatively, D is TRBD2 (6 bases). V dropped 3 bases and J dropped 0 bases, with 13 bases sitting between them. Germline CDR1 and CDR2: LNHNV and YYDKDF (reference sequence). CDR3 length: 16 residues. The CDR3 sequence is CATSRDYLLSTDTQYF. DNA for the CDR3: TGTGCCACCAGCAGGGACTACCTTCTGAGCACAGATACGCAGTATTTT.

This clonotype was seen more than once but under ten times. V and J are TRBV20-1 and TRBJ2-1, with 8 bases aligning to TRBD2. J gave up 5 bases and V 6 bases, and 12 bases lay outside the gene matches. The CDR3 runs to 15 residues. Germline V gene data show CDR1 as DFQATT and CDR2 as SNEGSKA (reference sequence). The DNA for the CDR3 is TGCAGTGCCCCCCGGGACGGGAGGGTCGACAATGAGCAGTTCTTC. Translation gives CSAPRDGRVDNEQFF.

This clonotype was detected a few times. The V and J genes are TRBV20-1 and TRBJ2-3; 14 bases agree with TRBD2. CDR1 is DFQATT, CDR2 SNEGSKA, per germline (reference sequence). With V trimmed by 0 bases and J by 4 bases, 15 bases remained unmatched. The CDR3 runs to 20 residues. CDR3 sequence reads: CSARDLFGLAGGVDPDTQYF. The CDR3 DNA reads TGCAGTGCTAGAGACCTTTTCGGACTAGCGGGAGGAGTAGATCCAGATACGCAGTATTTT.